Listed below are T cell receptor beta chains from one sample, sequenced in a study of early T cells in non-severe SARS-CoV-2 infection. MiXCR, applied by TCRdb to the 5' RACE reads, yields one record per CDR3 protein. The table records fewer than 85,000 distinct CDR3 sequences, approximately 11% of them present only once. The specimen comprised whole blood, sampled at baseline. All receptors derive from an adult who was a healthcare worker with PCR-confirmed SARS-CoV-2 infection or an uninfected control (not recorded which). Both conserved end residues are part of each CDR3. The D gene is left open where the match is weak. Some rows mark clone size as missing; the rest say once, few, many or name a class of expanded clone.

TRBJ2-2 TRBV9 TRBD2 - CASSVELAKPPAELFF TGTGCCAGCAGCGTAGAACTAGCGAAACCGCCCGCGGAGCTGTTTTTT
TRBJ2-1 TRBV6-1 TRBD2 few CASSERVAGGRNEQFF TGTGCCAGCAGTGAACGGGTAGCGGGGGGGCGCAATGAGCAGTTCTTC
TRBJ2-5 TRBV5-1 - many CASSQGLLTETQYF TGCGCCAGCAGCCAGGGACTTCTGACGGAGACCCAGTACTTC
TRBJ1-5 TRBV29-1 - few CSAGDSNQPQHF TGCAGCGCTGGCGATAGCAATCAGCCCCAGCATTTT
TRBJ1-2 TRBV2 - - CASRGGDYGYTF TGTGCCAGCAGGGGGGGAGATTATGGCTACACCTTC
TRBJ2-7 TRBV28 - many CASSPRTLGQYF TGTGCCAGCAGTCCTCGGACCCTAGGGCAGTACTTC
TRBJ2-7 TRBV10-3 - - CAIMGSGGGVEQYF TGTGCCATCATGGGCAGTGGTGGAGGTGTTGAGCAGTACTTC
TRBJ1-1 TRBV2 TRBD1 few CASSRAGQGSTEAFF TGTGCCAGCAGTCGGGCGGGACAGGGGTCCACTGAAGCTTTCTTT
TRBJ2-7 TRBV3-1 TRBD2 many CASSQQTSGAYEQYF TGTGCCAGCAGCCAACAAACTAGCGGGGCGTACGAGCAGTACTTC
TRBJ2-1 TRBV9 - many CASSVGGSYNEQFF TGTGCCAGCAGCGTCGGGGGCTCCTACAATGAGCAGTTCTTC
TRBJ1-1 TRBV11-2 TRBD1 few CASSLQGDANTEAFF TGTGCCAGCAGCTTACAGGGGGACGCAAACACTGAAGCTTTCTTT
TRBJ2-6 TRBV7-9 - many CASSMEAGANVLTF TGTGCCAGCAGCATGGAGGCTGGGGCCAACGTCCTGACTTTC
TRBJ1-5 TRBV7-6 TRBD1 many CASSSRDRGKQPQHF TGTGCCAGCAGCTCCCGGGACAGGGGTAAGCAGCCCCAGCATTTT
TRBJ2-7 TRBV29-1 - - CSVELWSDEQYF TGCAGCGTTGAATTGTGGAGTGACGAGCAGTACTTC
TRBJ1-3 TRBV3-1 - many CASSQAFKIHF TGTGCCAGCAGCCAAGCGTTTAAGATACATTTT
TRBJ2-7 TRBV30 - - CAWSVVNEQYF TGTGCCTGGAGTGTTGTTAACGAGCAGTACTTC
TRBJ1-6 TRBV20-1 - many CSARDLVTGSNSPLHF TGCAGTGCTAGAGATCTTGTAACAGGAAGCAATTCACCCCTCCACTTT
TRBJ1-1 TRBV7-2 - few CASSSLGLSTEAFF TGTGCCAGCAGCTCCCTGGGGTTAAGCACTGAAGCTTTCTTT
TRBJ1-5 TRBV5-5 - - CAGRLTWTGNQPQHF TGTGCCGGCAGACTTACGTGGACCGGCAATCAGCCCCAGCATTTT
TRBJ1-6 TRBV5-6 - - CASSLRVPPLHF TGTGCCAGCAGCTTGAGAGTTCCACCCCTCCACTTT
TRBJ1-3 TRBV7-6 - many CASSPTSLGNTIYF TGTGCCAGCAGCCCTACCTCATTGGGAAACACCATATATTTT
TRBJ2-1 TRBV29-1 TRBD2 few CSVTGTSGGSYNEQFF TGCAGCGTCACCGGGACTAGCGGGGGGTCCTACAATGAGCAGTTCTTC
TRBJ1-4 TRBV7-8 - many CASSTTREKLFF TGTGCCAGCAGCACCACACGAGAAAAACTGTTTTTT
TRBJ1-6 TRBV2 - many CASSLPGRSPLHF TGTGCCAGCAGCCTCCCGGGACGATCACCCCTCCACTTT
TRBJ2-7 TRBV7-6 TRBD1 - CASSILQGAPPSYEQYF TGTGCCAGCAGCATCTTACAGGGGGCTCCGCCTTCCTACGAGCAGTACTTC
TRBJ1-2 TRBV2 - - CADRQAVNYGYTF TGTGCCGACCGACAGGCAGTTAACTATGGCTACACCTTC
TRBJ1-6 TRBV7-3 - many CASSLEVLNSPLHF TGTGCCAGCAGCTTAGAGGTGCTGAATTCACCCCTCCACTTT
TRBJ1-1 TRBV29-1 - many CSVEVVRNTEAFF TGCAGCGTTGAAGTAGTCAGGAACACTGAAGCTTTCTTT
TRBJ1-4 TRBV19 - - CASSITLNEKLFF TGTGCCAGTAGTATTACCCTTAATGAAAAACTGTTTTTT
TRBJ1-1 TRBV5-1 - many CASSPLVQNTEAFF TGCGCCAGCAGCCCATTAGTACAGAACACTGAAGCTTTCTTT
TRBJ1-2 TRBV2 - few CASSAPGQRAYGYTF TGTGCCAGCAGTGCTCCGGGACAAAGAGCCTATGGCTACACCTTC
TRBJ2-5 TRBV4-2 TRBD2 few CASSPEGLAGVETQYF TGTGCCAGCAGCCCCGAGGGGCTAGCGGGGGTAGAGACCCAGTACTTC
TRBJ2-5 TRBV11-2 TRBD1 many CASSYRTGVQETQYF TGTGCCAGCAGCTATCGGACAGGGGTCCAAGAGACCCAGTACTTC